Presented here are 5 T cell receptor beta chains from one specimen sequenced in a study of patients and donors after allogeneic stem cell transplantation. Each CDR3 protein is one row after TCRdb ran MiXCR on the RT-PCR reads. The table records approximately 220,000 distinct CDR3 sequences, more than 35% of them present only once. Material for sequencing was blood, either unsorted or a sorted T cell fraction (not recorded which). The receptors derive from a human donor who was either an allogeneic HSCT recipient or a stem cell or donor lymphocyte infusion donor (not recorded which). It is not recorded whose cells these are; they may come from a transplant donor.

The table lists this clonotype with a few counts. V usage is TRBV28 and J usage is TRBJ1-2; no firm D call. CDR1 is MDHEN, CDR2 SYDVKM, per germline. Trimming left V 2 bases short and J 4 bases short, with 11 bases between. The CDR3 loop spans 14 amino acids. CDR3 coding DNA: TGTGCCAGCAGTTTAACGAGGTACAGCTATGGCTACACCTTC. This translates into CASSLTRYSYGYTF.

V gene TRBV11-2 combines with J gene TRBJ2-1; D unresolved. CDR3 length: 14 residues. Trimming shortened V by 1 base and J by 8 bases, and 12 bases separated the two germline ends. The germline gives CDR1 SGHAT, CDR2 FQNNGV. The CDR3 reads CASSLVGKGDEQFF. CDR3 nucleotide sequence: TGTGCCAGCAGCTTAGTCGGTAAAGGCGATGAGCAGTTCTTC.

In its sample, this clonotype was seen a few times. The chain combines TRBV13 with TRBJ1-6, with TRBD1 identical over 7 bases. J was trimmed by 6 bases and V by 5 bases; bases with no gene match: 7. The germline gives CDR1 PRHDT, CDR2 FYEKMQ (reference sequence). CDR3 length equals 15 residues. The CDR3 nucleotides read TGTGCCAGCAGCAGATACCGGGACAGTAATTCACCCCTCCACTTT. It encodes CASSRYRDSNSPLHF.

The gene calls are TRBV9 and TRBJ2-2, with unresolved D. V was cut by 6 bases and J by 5 bases, with 11 bases left in between. The germline CDR1 and CDR2 sequences are SGDLS and YYNGEE. The CDR3 sequence is 13 residues long. CDR3 nucleotides: TGTGCCAGCAATGACAAGTTGACCGGGGAGCTGTTTTTT. It codes for CASNDKLTGELFF.

This chain uses TRBV10-3 with TRBJ2-5; possibly TRBD1 for D (5 bases). The CDR3 runs to 14 residues. Germline V gives CDR1 ENHRY, CDR2 SYGVKD. With 0 bases removed from V and 5 bases from J, the gap between germline ends came to 10 bases. The CDR3 DNA reads as TGTGCCATCAGTGAGTCCAGGGCTGGGGAGACCCAGTACTTC. Residues: CAISESRAGETQYF.